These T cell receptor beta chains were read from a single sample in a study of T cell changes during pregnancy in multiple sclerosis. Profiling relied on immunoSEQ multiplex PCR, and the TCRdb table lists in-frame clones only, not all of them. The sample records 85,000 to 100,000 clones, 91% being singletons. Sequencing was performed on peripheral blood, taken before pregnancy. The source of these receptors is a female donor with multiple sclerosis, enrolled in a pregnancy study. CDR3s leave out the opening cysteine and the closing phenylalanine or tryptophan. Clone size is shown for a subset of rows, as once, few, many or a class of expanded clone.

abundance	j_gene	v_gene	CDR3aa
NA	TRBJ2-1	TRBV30	AWSAHSRTYNEQF
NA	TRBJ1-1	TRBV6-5	ASSSRTPTMNTEAF
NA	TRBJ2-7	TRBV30	AWSVGESYEQY
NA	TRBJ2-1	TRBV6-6	ASSYSMTGYYNEQF
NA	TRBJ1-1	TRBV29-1	SVEWRGLTEAF
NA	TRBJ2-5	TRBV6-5	ASSYALAGGRETQY
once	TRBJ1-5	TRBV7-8	ASSLGTGSSNQPQH
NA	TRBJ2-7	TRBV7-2	ASSFGQGPYEQY
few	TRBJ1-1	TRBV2	ASSASLNTEAF
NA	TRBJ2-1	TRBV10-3	AISEGLAGVYEQF
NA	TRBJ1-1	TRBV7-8	ASSKGQGAANTEAF
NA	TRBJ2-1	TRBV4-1	ASSQVRQGNSYNEQF
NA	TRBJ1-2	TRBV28	ASSPPGRPYGYT
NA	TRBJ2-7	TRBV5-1	ASSFGAFYEQY
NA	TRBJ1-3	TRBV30	AWSVRRGDTIY
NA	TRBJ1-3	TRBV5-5	ASSPGQGLLTGNTIY
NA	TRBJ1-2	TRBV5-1	ASSLDRGRGYT
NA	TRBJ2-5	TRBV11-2	ASSLAPRETQY
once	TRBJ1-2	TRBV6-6	AASDGNYGYT
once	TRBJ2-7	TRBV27	ASSISGAKYEQY
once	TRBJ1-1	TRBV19	ASSKNELGGTEAF
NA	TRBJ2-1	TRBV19	ASSIRRGIHEQF
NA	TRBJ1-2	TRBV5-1	ASSTLDRGKYT
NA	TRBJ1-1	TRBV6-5	ASSYLFPGTEAF